The 18 T cell receptor beta chains reported below all come from one sample, sequenced in a study of graft-versus-host responses after intestinal transplantation. Some clones are missing from TCRdb's copy, which holds only in-frame ones; the method was immunoSEQ multiplex PCR. The sample records 7,500 to 10,000 clones, approximately 90% being singletons. Source: PBMCs, taken 43 to 45 days after intestinal transplant. These receptors all stem from a human patient who received an intestinal transplant, so some T cells may come from the graft donor.

The chain combines TRBV6-1 with TRBJ2-7; 13 bases are a match to TRBD2. Germline V lookup: CDR1 MNHNS, CDR2 SASEGT. The CDR3 is made up of 15 amino acids. V was pared by 1 base and J by 4 bases, with 1 base of the junction left unmatched. The CDR3 is CASSEGTSGSYEQYF. As DNA, the CDR3 is TGTGCCAGCAGTGAAGGGACTAGCGGGAGTTACGAGCAGTACTTC.

This rearrangement joins TRBV4-1 to TRBJ2-3; D is uncertain. The CDR3 is 15 residues long. CDR1 MGHRA and CDR2 YSYEKL come from the germline V gene. Trimming left V 1 base short and J 4 bases short, with 12 bases between. The chain's CDR3 is CASSQVTWVADTQYF. The CDR3 DNA is TGCGCCAGCAGCCAAGTTACTTGGGTGGCAGATACGCAGTATTTT.

In nucleotides, the CDR3 is TGTGCCAGCAGCTTGTGGTTGCAAGAGACCCAGTACTTC. Its protein product is CASSLWLQETQYF. The V gene is TRBV5-4, the J gene TRBJ2-5, with D unclear. This CDR3 region has 13 residues. Between the trimmed V and J ends, which lost 1 base and 2 bases, there was a span of 6 bases. The V gene's germline CDR1 is SGHNT and CDR2 YYREEE (reference sequence).

V gene TRBV21-1 combines with J gene TRBJ1-6; the D call of TRBD1 is as the table states it, not checked on the DNA. TRBV21-1 is a listed pseudogene. The CDR3 sequence is 13 residues long. CDR3 protein: CASSNARASPLHF. The CDR3 DNA is TGTGCCAGCAGCAACGCCAGGGCCTCACCCCTCCACTTT.

The CDR3 DNA sequence: TGTGCCATCAGTGGAACCAGCACAGATACGCAGTATTTT. It encodes CAISGTSTDTQYF. The chain uses TRBV10-3 and TRBJ2-3; the D is unclear. This CDR3 has 13 amino acids. V was cut by 4 bases and J by 0 bases, with 5 bases left in between. Per germline, CDR1 ENHRY and CDR2 SYGVKD.

This sequence joins TRBV11-1 and TRBJ1-4; no clear D. The CDR3 spans 15 residues. Germline V CDR1 and CDR2: SGHAT, FQDESV (reference sequence). V was clipped by 3 bases and J by 0 bases, with 8 bases between them. The CDR3 sequence is CASSLGISTNEKLFF. The CDR3 DNA sequence: TGTGCCAGCAGCTTGGGGATCTCAACTAATGAAAAACTGTTTTTT.

This chain connects TRBV7-6 to TRBJ2-7; TRBD1 agrees at 7 bases. CDR1 is SGHVS, CDR2 FNYEAQ, per germline. After removal of 4 bases from V and 6 bases from J, the junction contained 3 bases not matched to a gene. There are 12 residues in the CDR3. CDR3 sequence: CASSSGGGEQYF. In nucleotides, the CDR3 is TGTGCCAGCAGCTCAGGGGGTGGCGAGCAGTACTTC.

V usage is TRBV28 and J usage is TRBJ2-5, with D tentatively TRBD1 (5 bases). Germline-derived CDR1 and CDR2 are MDHEN and SYDVKM. The CDR3 runs 15 residues. V lost 1 base and J 2 bases, leaving 11 bases between the germline ends. In DNA form, the CDR3 reads TGTGCCAGCAGTTTATTTTACGACAGACAAGAGACCCAGTACTTC. Translated, it gives CASSLFYDRQETQYF.

V and J are TRBV7-9 and TRBJ2-7, with a weak D call TRBD2 (6 bases). The CDR3 has 13 amino acids. Germline loops: CDR1 SEHNR, CDR2 FQNEAQ (reference sequence). The V end lost 8 bases, the J end lost 2 bases, and 13 bases lay between the germline ends. For the CDR3, the DNA is TGTGCCAGCTCCCTCGGAGGGCCCTACGAGCAGTACTTC. Translation: CASSLGGPYEQYF.

V usage is TRBV4-2 and J usage is TRBJ1-2, with TRBD1 matching 7 bases. Per germline, CDR1 LGHNA and CDR2 YNFKEQ. The V gene end was trimmed by 4 bases and the J gene end by 6 bases; junction bases not matched to a gene: 17. CDR3 length: 17 amino acids. The CDR3 here is CASSLDAGQGVGNGYTF. The CDR3 DNA sequence: TGTGCCAGCAGCCTAGATGCGGGTCAGGGGGTGGGAAATGGCTACACCTTC.

The gene calls are TRBV7-9 and TRBJ2-5; D assignment may be TRBD1 or TRBD2 (5 bases each). This CDR3 is built from 17 residues. Deletions cut 3 bases from V and 5 bases from J, with 22 bases between. Per the germline V gene, CDR1 is SEHNR and CDR2 is FQNEAQ (reference sequence). CDR3 in amino acids: CASSFSDTGPWGETQYF. The CDR3 nucleotides read TGTGCCAGCAGCTTTTCGGACACCGGTCCGTGGGGGGAGACCCAGTACTTC.

This chain links TRBV21-1 with TRBJ1-1. TRBV21-1 is annotated as a pseudogene. This CDR3 has 13 residues. The CDR3 DNA sequence: TGTGCCAGCAGCTTCATAATTCGCACTGAAGCTTTCTTT. This encodes CASSFIIRTEAFF.

The gene calls are TRBV13 and TRBJ2-7, with 11 bases fitting TRBD2. With 6 bases clipped from V and 3 bases from J, the junction kept 7 bases outside the gene matches. CDR1 is PRHDT and CDR2 is FYEKMQ in the germline V gene (reference sequence). The CDR3 spans 15 residues. The CDR3 here is CASSRRLAGFYEQYF. The CDR3, as DNA: TGTGCCAGCAGTCGTAGACTAGCGGGATTCTACGAGCAGTACTTC.

The chain combines TRBV4-2 with TRBJ2-5, with 7 bases fitting TRBD1. The CDR3 contains 15 residues. Per germline, CDR1 LGHNA and CDR2 YNFKEQ. V lost 0 bases to trimming and J lost 1 base; unmatched junction nucleotides: 2. The CDR3 DNA sequence: TGTGCCAGCAGCCAAGAAGGGACAGTCCAAGAGACCCAGTACTTC. This codes for CASSQEGTVQETQYF.

The chain carries TRBV5-5 and TRBJ2-5; TRBD1 might be the D (6 bases). CDR1 and CDR2 (germline): SGHKS, YYEKEE (reference sequence). Trimming took off 6 bases at V and 1 base at J, with 22 bases between the two ends. CDR3 size: 17 residues. This chain's CDR3 is CASTLLPIWGRQETQYF. In DNA, the CDR3 is TGTGCCAGCACCCTATTGCCAATCTGGGGGCGCCAAGAGACCCAGTACTTC.

Comments on this clone: The junction shows a germline mismatch at one end, possibly a read error. The rearrangement joins TRBV29-1 to TRBJ1-2, with a tentative D call TRBD1 (5 bases). The CDR3 length is 13 residues. Per the germline V gene, CDR1 is SQVTM and CDR2 is ANQGSEA. The CDR3 loop is CSVEHGGGDGYTF. CDR3 coding DNA: TGCAGTGTTGAACACGGCGGGGGGGATGGCTACACCTTC. Full variable domain (outside the CDR3, taken from reference TRBV29-1 and TRBJ1-2): SAVISQKPSRDICQRGTSLTIQCQVDSQVTMMFWYRQQPGQSLTLIATANQGSEATYESGFVIDKFPISRPNLTFSTLTVSNMSPEDSSIYLCSVEHGGGDGYTFGSGTRLTVV.

The CDR3 DNA is TGTGCCAGCAGTGATACGCCAGGATGGACCTCCGAGCAGTACTTC. Its protein product is CASSDTPGWTSEQYF. The chain couples TRBV2 to TRBJ2-7; D is unresolved. In germline, CDR1 is SNHLY, CDR2 FYNNEI. The germline V and J ends were trimmed by 3 bases and 6 bases, with 18 bases remaining between them. The CDR3 extends over 15 amino acids.

The chain uses TRBV29-1 and TRBJ1-2; unclear D gene. Trimming took 7 bases from V and 4 from J, leaving 13 bases between them. Germline CDR1 is SQVTM and CDR2 is ANQGSEA. The CDR3 consists of 12 residues. The CDR3 DNA is TGCAGCGCCATCGACGATGCCTATGGCTACACCTTC. Translating it yields CSAIDDAYGYTF.